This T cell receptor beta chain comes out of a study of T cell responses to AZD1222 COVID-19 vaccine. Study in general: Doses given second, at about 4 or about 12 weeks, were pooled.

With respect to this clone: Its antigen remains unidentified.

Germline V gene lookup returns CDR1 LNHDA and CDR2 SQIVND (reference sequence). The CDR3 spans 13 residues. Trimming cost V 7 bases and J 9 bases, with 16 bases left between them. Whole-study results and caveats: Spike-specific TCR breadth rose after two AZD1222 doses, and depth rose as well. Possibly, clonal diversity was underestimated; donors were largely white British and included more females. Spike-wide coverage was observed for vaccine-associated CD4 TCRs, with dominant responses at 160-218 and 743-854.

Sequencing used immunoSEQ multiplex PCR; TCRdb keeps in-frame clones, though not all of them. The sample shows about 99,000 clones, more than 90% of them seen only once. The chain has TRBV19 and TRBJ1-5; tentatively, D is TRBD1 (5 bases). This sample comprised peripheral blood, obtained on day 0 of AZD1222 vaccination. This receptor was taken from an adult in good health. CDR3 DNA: TGTGCCAGTACGGCTATGGAGGGGACGCCCCAGCATTTT. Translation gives CASTAMEGTPQHF. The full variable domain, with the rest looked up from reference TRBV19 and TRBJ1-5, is DGGITQSPKYLFRKEGQNVTLSCEQNLNHDAMYWYRQDPGQGLRLIYYSQIVNDFQKGDIAEGYSVSREKKESFPLTVTSAQKNPTAFYLCASTAMEGTPQHFGDGTRLSIL.